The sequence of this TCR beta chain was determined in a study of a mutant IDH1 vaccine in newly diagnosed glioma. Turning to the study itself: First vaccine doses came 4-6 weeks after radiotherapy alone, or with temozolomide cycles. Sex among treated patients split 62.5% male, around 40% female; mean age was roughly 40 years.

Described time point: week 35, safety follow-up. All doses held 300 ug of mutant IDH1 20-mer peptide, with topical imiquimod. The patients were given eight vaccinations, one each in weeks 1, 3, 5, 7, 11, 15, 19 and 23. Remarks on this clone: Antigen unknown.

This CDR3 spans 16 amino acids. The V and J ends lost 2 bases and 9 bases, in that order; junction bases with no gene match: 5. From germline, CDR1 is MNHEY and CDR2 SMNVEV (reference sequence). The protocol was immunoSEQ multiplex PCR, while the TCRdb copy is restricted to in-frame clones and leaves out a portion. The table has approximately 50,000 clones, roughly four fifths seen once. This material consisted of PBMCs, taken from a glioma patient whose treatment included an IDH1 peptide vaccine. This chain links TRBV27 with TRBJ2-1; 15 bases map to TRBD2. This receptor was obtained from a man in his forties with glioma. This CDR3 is CASSLIGLAGGGEQFF. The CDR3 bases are TGTGCCAGCAGTTTAATAGGACTAGCGGGAGGGGGTGAGCAGTTCTTC.